The TCR beta chain under discussion was sequenced for a study of shared clonotypes between healthy human individuals. The germline V and J ends were trimmed by 4 bases and 3 bases, with 20 bases remaining between them. The CDR3 is made up of 17 amino acids. Germline V lookup: CDR1 SGHDT, CDR2 YYEEEE. The data were produced by immunoSEQ multiplex PCR, yet TCRdb's version contains in-frame clones alone and is incomplete. The table has about 600,000 clones, almost 97% seen once. The rearrangement uses TRBV5-6 and TRBJ1-3; no clear D gene. The clonotype comes from a woman aged 30 to 39 in good health. The specimen was naive CD4+ T cells sorted from blood. Subset in this sample: CD45RA+ positively selected. The CDR3 spells CASSRGLGAVVGNTIYF. CDR3 nucleotides: TGTGCCAGCAGCCGGGGTTTGGGAGCTGTGGTTGGAAACACCATATATTTT.